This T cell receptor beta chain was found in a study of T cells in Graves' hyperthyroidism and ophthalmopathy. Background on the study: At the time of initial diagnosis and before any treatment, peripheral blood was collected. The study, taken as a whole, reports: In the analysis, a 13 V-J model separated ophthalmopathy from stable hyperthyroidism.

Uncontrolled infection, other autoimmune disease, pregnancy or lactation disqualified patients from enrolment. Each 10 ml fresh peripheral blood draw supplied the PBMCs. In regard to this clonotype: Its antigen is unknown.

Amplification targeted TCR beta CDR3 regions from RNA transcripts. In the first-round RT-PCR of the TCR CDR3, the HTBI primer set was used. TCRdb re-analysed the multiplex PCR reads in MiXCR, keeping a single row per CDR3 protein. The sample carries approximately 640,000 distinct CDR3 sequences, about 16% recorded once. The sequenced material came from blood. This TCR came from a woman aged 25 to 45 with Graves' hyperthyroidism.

The CDR3: CASSDREGAKNIQYF. The CDR3 DNA is TGTGCCAGCAGCGACAGGGAAGGAGCCAAAAACATTCAGTACTTC. The V gene is TRBV14, the J gene TRBJ2-4, with 7 bases aligning to TRBD1. The germline gives CDR1 SGHDN, CDR2 FVKESK. There are 15 residues in the CDR3. Trimming at V came to 5 bases and at J to 0 bases, leaving 4 bases not matched to a gene.